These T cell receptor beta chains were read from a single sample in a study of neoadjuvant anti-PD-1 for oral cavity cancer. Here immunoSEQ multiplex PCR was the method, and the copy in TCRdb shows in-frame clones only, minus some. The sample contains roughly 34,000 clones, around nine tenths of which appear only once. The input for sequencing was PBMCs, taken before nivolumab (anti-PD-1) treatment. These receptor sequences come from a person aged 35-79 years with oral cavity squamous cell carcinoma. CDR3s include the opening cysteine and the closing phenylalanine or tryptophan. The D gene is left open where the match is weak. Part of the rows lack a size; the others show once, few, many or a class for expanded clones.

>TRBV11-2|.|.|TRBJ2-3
CASSLVVIGADTQYF
TGTGCCAGCAGCTTAGTGGTAATAGGCGCAGATACGCAGTATTTT
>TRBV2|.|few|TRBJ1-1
CASEGREAFF
TGTGCGAGCGAAGGGAGGGAAGCTTTCTTT
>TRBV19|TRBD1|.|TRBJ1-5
CARQGQGRNQPQHF
TGTGCCAGACAGGGACAGGGGCGCAATCAGCCCCAGCATTTT
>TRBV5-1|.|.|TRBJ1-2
CASSVGLGVDYGYTF
TGCGCCAGCAGCGTAGGGTTAGGAGTGGACTATGGCTACACCTTC
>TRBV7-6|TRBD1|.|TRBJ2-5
CASSFRGQDQETQYF
TGTGCCAGCAGCTTCAGGGGACAGGATCAAGAGACCCAGTACTTC
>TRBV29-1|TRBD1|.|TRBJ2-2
CSVTSGTEGGELFF
TGCAGCGTTACGTCCGGGACAGAAGGCGGGGAGCTGTTTTTT
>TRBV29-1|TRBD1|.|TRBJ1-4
CSARTGVDEKLFF
TGCAGCGCCCGGACAGGGGTTGATGAAAAACTGTTTTTT
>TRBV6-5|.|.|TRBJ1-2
CASSYRPVGYGYTF
TGTGCCAGCAGTTACCGGCCAGTCGGCTATGGCTACACCTTC
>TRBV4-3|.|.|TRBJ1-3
CASSQEWSSGNTIYF
TGCGCCAGCAGCCAAGAGTGGAGCTCTGGAAACACCATATATTTT
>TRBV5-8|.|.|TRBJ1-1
CASSPGGMNTEAFF
TGTGCCAGCAGCCCAGGAGGGATGAACACTGAAGCTTTCTTT
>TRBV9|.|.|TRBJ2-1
CASSPVGVGRINEQFF
TGTGCCAGCAGCCCGGTAGGGGTTGGCCGAATCAATGAGCAGTTCTTC
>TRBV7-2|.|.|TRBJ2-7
CASSFGTTKYF
TGTGCCAGCAGCTTCGGGACCACGAAGTACTTC
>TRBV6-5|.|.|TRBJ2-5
CASSYKETQYF
TGTGCCAGCAGTTACAAGGAGACCCAGTACTTC
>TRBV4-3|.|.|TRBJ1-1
CASSQDMGRPYEAFF
TGCGCCAGCAGCCAAGATATGGGACGGCCCTATGAAGCTTTCTTT
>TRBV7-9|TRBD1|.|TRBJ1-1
CASSHRTGPMNTEAFF
TGTGCCAGCAGCCACCGGACAGGGCCCATGAACACTGAAGCTTTCTTT
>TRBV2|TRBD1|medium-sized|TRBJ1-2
CASRPSTGANYGYTF
TGTGCCAGCAGACCCTCGACAGGGGCCAACTATGGCTACACCTTC
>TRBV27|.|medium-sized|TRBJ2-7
CASSLEPTGTSYEQYF
TGTGCCAGCAGTTTAGAACCTACAGGGACCTCCTACGAGCAGTACTTC